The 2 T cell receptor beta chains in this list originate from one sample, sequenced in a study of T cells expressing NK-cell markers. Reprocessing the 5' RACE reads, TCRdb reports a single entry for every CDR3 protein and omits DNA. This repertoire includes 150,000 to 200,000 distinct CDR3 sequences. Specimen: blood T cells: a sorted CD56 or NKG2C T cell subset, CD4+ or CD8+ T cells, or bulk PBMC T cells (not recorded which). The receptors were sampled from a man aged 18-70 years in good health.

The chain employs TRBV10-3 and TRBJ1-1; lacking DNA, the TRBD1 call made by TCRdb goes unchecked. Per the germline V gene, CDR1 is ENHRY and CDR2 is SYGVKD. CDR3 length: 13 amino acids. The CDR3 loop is CAISERGGTEAFF.

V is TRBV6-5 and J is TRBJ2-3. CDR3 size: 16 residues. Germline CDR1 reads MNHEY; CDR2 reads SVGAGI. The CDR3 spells CASSYSGLAGTDTQYF.